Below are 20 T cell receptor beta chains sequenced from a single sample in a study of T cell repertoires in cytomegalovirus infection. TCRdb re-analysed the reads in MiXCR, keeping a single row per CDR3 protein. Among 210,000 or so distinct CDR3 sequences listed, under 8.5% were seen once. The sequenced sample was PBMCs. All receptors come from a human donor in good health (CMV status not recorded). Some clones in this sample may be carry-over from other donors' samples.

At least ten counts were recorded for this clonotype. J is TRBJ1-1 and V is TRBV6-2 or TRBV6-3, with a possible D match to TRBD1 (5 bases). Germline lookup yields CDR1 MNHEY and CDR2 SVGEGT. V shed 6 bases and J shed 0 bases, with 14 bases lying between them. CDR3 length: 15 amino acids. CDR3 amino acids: CASSPLTELNTEAFF. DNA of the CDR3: TGTGCCAGCAGCCCTTTGACAGAATTGAACACTGAAGCTTTCTTT.

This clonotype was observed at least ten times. The CDR3 bases are TGTGCCAGCGGCAACGGGGCGGGCGAGCAGTACTTC. Amino acids: CASGNGAGEQYF. The chain combines TRBV28 with TRBJ2-7; D tentatively reads TRBD1 or TRBD2 (5 bases each). Germline V gene sequence: CDR1 MDHEN, CDR2 SYDVKM. V lost 8 bases and J 6 bases, leaving 14 bases between the germline ends. The CDR3 has 12 residues.

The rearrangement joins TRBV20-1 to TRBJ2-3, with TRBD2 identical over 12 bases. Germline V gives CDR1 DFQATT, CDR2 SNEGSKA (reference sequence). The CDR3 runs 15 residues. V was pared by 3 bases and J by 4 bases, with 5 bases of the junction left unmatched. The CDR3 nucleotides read TGCAGTGCTAGGGGCGCTAGCGGGGGGGCAGATACGCAGTATTTT. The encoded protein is CSARGASGGADTQYF.

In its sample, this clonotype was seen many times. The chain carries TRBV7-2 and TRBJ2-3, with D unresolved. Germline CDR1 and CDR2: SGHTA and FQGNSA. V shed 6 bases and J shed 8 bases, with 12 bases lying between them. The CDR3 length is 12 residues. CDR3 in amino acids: CASSRVETTQYF. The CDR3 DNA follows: TGTGCCAGCAGTAGGGTTGAGACTACGCAGTATTTT.

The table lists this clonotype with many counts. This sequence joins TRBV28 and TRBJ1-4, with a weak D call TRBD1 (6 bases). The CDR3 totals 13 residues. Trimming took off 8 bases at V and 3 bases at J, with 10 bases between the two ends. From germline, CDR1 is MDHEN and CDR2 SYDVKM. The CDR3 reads CASLGGPNEKLFF. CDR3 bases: TGTGCCAGCTTGGGGGGCCCTAATGAAAAACTGTTTTTT.

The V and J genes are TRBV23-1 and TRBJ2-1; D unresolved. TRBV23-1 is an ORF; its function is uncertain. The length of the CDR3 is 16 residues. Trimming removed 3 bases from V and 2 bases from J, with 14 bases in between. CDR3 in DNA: TGCGCCAGCAGTCATTCTCCCGAAAGGGCCTACAATGAGCAGTTCTTC. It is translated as CASSHSPERAYNEQFF.

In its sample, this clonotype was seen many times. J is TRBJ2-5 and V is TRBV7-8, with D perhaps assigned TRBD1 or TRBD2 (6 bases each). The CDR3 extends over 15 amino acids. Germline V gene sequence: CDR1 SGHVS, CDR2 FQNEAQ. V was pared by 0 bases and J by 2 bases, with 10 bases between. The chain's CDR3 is CASSLAEGQQETQYF. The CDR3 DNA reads TGTGCCAGCAGCTTAGCGGAGGGACAACAAGAGACCCAGTACTTC. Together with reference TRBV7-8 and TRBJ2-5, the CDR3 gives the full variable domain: GAGVSQSPRYKVAKRGQDVALRCDPISGHVSLFWYQQALGQGPEFLTYFQNEAQLDKSGLPSDRFFAERPEGSVSTLKIQRTQQEDSAVYLCASSLAEGQQETQYFGPGTRLLVL.

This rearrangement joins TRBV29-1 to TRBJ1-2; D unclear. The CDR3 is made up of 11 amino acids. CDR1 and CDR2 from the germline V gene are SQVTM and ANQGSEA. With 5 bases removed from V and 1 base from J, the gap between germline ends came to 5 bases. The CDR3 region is CSVSLNYGYTF. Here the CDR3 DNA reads TGCAGCGTTTCTCTTAACTATGGCTACACCTTC.

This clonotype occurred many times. The CDR3 loop is CASRPSGGAVLGEQYF. The CDR3 DNA reads as TGTGCCAGCAGGCCCAGCGGGGGGGCAGTATTGGGGGAGCAGTACTTC. J is TRBJ2-7 and V is TRBV7-2; 10 bases fit TRBD2. There are 16 residues in the CDR3. CDR1 SGHTA and CDR2 FQGNSA come from the germline V gene. The trim removed 6 bases at V and 7 bases at J, leaving 15 bases unmatched. Full variable domain (rest looked up from reference TRBV7-2 and TRBJ2-7): GAGVSQSPSNKVTEKGKDVELRCDPISGHTALYWYRQSLGQGLEFLIYFQGNSAPDKSGLPSDRFSAERTGGSVSTLTIQRTQQEDSAVYLCASRPSGGAVLGEQYFGPGTRLTVT.

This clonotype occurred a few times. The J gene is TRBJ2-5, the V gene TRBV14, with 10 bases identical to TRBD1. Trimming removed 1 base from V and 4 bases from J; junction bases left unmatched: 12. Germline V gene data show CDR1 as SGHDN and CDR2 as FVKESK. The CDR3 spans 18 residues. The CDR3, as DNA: TGTGCCAGCAGCCAAGTGGAGCGAGGGACAGGGGTCGGAGAGACCCAGTACTTC. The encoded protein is CASSQVERGTGVGETQYF.

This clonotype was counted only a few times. The CDR3 region is CSARPSGNTGELFF. The CDR3 DNA follows: TGCAGTGCTAGACCTAGCGGCAACACCGGGGAGCTGTTTTTT. The V call is TRBV20-1, the J call TRBJ2-2; the match to TRBD2 covers 7 bases. V lost 2 bases and J lost 2; bases outside the gene matches: 2. The germline gives CDR1 DFQATT, CDR2 SNEGSKA (reference sequence). This CDR3 contains 14 residues.

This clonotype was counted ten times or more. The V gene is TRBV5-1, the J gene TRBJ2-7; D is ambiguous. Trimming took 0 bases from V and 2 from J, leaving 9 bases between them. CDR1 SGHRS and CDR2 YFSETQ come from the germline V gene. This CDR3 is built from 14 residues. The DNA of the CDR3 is TGCGCCAGCAGCTTGGATCTACGGACCTACGAGCAGTACTTC. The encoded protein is CASSLDLRTYEQYF.

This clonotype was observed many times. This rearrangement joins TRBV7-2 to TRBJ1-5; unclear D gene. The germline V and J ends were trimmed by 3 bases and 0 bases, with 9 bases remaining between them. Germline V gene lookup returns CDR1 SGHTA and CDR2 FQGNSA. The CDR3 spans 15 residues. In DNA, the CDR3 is TGTGCCAGCAGCTTGGACGCGGCTAGCAATCAGCCCCAGCATTTT. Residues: CASSLDAASNQPQHF.

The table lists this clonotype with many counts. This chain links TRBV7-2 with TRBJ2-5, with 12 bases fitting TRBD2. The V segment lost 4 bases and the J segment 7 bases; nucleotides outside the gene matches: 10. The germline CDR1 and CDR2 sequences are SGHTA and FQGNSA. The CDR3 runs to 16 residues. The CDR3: CASSSRLAGELGTQYF. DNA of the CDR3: TGTGCCAGCAGCTCTCGACTAGCGGGGGAACTGGGGACCCAGTACTTC.

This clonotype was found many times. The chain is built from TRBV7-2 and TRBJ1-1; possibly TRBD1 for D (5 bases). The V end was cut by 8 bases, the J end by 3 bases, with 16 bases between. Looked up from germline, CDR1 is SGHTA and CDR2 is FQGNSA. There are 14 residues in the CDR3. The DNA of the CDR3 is TGTGCCAGCTTTAGGGGAGGGGCCTACACTGAAGCTTTCTTT. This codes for CASFRGGAYTEAFF. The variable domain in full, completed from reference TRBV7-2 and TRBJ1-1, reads GAGVSQSPSNKVTEKGKDVELRCDPISGHTALYWYRQSLGQGLEFLIYFQGNSAPDKSGLPSDRFSAERTGGSVSTLTIQRTQQEDSAVYLCASFRGGAYTEAFFGQGTRLTVV.

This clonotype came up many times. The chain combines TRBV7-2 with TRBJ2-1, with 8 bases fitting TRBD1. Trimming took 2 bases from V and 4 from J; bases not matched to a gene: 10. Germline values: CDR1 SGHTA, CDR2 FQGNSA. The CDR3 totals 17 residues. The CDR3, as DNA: TGTGCCAGCAGCTTATTCGGCCAGGGGGCGTATTACAATGAGCAGTTCTTC. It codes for CASSLFGQGAYYNEQFF.

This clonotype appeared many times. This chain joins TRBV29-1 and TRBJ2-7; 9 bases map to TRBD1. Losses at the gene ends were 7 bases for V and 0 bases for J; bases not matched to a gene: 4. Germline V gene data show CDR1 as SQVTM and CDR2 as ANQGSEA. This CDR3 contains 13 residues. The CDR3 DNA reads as TGCAGCGCCATACAGGGGGCCTCCTACGAGCAGTACTTC. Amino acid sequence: CSAIQGASYEQYF.

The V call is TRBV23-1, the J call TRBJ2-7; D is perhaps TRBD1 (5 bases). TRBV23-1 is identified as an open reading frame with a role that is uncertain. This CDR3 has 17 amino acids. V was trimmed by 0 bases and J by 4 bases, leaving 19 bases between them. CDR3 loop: CASSQSAGQLSEYEQYF. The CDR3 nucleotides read TGCGCCAGCAGTCAATCGGCAGGGCAATTATCCGAATACGAGCAGTACTTC.

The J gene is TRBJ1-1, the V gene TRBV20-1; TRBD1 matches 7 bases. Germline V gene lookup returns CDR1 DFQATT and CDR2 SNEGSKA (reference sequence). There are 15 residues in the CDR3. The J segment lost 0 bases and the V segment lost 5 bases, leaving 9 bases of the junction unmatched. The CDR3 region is CSAYRDRLMNTEAFF. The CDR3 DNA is TGCAGTGCTTACCGGGACAGACTTATGAACACTGAAGCTTTCTTT.

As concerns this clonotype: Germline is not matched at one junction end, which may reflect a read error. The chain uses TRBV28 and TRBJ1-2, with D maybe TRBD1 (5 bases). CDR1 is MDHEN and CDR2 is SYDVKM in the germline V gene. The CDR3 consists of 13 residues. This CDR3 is CASSSLRGYSYTF. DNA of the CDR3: TGTGCCAGCAGCAGCCTTAGGGGCTATAGCTACACCTTC.